This note documents a single T cell receptor (beta chain) sequence. The record originates from a study of blood T cell repertoires in COVID-19. Study information: The cDNA or gDNA used as material had been derived from T cells, B-cell-depleted T cells, or PBMCs.

Clones were read by immunoSEQ multiplex PCR, and TCRdb kept only the in-frame ones, dropping some. The sample has under 300,000 clones, around 86% seen once. All enrollees were about 18 to 100 years old and from about 25 US areas. Clinical histories supplied by participants themselves formed the basis of cohort assignment. Symptom resolution, clearance, or two negative PCRs marked donors in Cohort 3 as recovered. The receptor was derived from a man younger than 30 who had recovered from COVID-19. What was sequenced was PBMCs or T cells enriched from blood (not recorded which).

CDR3 protein: CASSGGQGARDTEAFF. The CDR3 DNA sequence: TGCGCCAGCAGCGGGGGACAGGGGGCGAGGGACACTGAAGCTTTCTTT. This rearrangement joins TRBV5-1 to TRBJ1-1; 12 bases are a match to TRBD1. V was pared by 4 bases and J by 3 bases, with 7 bases of the junction left unmatched. The germline V gene encodes CDR1 SGHRS and CDR2 YFSETQ. The CDR3 has 16 residues.